The 29 T cell receptor beta chains in this list originate from one sample, sequenced in a study of blood T cells in healthy people across ages. A J-beta primer mix and a sample-barcoded 5' primer were used in a second PCR of about 6 to 12 cycles. TCRdb ran MiXCR on the 5' RACE reads and lists one entry per CDR3 protein. The sample lists about 1.5 million distinct CDR3 sequences; less than 45% were seen once. The specimen was blood. These receptors were collected from a young woman in good health.

The genes are TRBV5-1 and TRBJ2-1; 9 nucleotides align to TRBD2. This CDR3 comprises 18 residues. J lost 7 bases, V lost 0 bases, and 14 bases had no gene match. CDR1 and CDR2 (germline): SGHRS, YFSETQ. The CDR3 coding sequence is TGCGCCAGCAGCTTGGCCAACCGCGGGGGGGCCTTTGTTAATGAGCAGTTCTTC. Translation: CASSLANRGGAFVNEQFF.

The genes are TRBV18 and TRBJ2-3; the D is unclear. V gave up 3 bases and J gave up 4 bases, with 11 bases separating them. This CDR3 is 14 amino acids long. CDR1 is KGHSH, CDR2 LQKENI, per germline. The CDR3 is CASSPLEEADTQYF. CDR3 nucleotides: TGTGCCAGCTCACCTCTAGAAGAAGCAGATACGCAGTATTTT.

This chain links TRBV7-9 with TRBJ1-1; 7 bases are a match to TRBD1. The V gene's germline CDR1 is SEHNR and CDR2 FQNEAQ (reference sequence). V lost 5 bases, J lost 4 bases, and 10 bases stayed unmatched. The CDR3 is 15 residues long. CDR3 DNA sequence: TGTGCCAGCAGCAAAAGACAGGGCGTAAGCACTGAAGCTTTCTTT. Protein: CASSKRQGVSTEAFF.

In this sample, this clonotype turned up a few times. The chain couples TRBV5-1 to TRBJ1-2; 8 bases agree with TRBD1. This CDR3 is 13 amino acids long. Unmatched junction bases numbered 3, after V lost 1 base and J lost 7 bases. In germline, CDR1 is SGHRS, CDR2 YFSETQ. CDR3 loop: CASSLQGQGGYTF. The CDR3 DNA reads as TGCGCCAGCAGCTTGCAAGGACAGGGTGGCTACACCTTC. Looking up the rest from reference TRBV5-1 and TRBJ1-2 gives the full variable domain: KAGVTQTPRYLIKTRGQQVTLSCSPISGHRSVSWYQQTPGQGLQFLFEYFSETQRNKGNFPGRFSGRQFSNSRSEMNVSTLELGDSALYLCASSLQGQGGYTFGSGTRLTVV.

Only a few counts were recorded for this clonotype. V usage is TRBV9 and J usage is TRBJ2-1; TRBD2 matches 7 bases. V trimming: 4 bases; J trimming: 0 bases; junction bases outside the gene matches: 10. This CDR3 comprises 17 residues. Per germline, CDR1 SGDLS and CDR2 YYNGEE. CDR3 nucleotide sequence: TGTGCCAGCAGCCCCGGGACTACCTCTAGCTCCTACAATGAGCAGTTCTTC. Its translation: CASSPGTTSSSYNEQFF.

On this clonotype: A read error may produce the germline difference seen at one junction end. This sequence joins TRBV29-1 and TRBJ2-3, with D perhaps TRBD2 (7 bases). The CDR3 consists of 15 residues. Looked up from germline, CDR1 is SQVTM and CDR2 is ANQGSEA. CDR3 region: CGVEDRGALTDTQYF. The CDR3, as DNA: TGCGGCGTTGAAGATCGGGGGGCACTAACAGATACGCAGTATTTT.

The chain couples TRBV6-2 or TRBV6-3 to TRBJ2-1; D is uncertain. CDR1 is MNHEY, CDR2 SVGEGT, per germline. V shed 4 bases and J shed 6 bases, with 16 bases lying between them. The CDR3 spans 15 residues. Written as DNA, the CDR3 is TGTGCCAGCAGTTTCCCAGTCCTGGGAAGCAATGAGCAGTTCTTC. Amino acids: CASSFPVLGSNEQFF.

This chain joins TRBV29-1 and TRBJ1-1; no clear D gene. Trimming pared 1 base from V and 0 bases from J, leaving 12 bases between. The CDR3 length is 15 residues. Germline loops: CDR1 SQVTM, CDR2 ANQGSEA. The CDR3 region has the DNA TGCAGCGTTGAAGGGAGGTTGCTCATGAACACTGAAGCTTTCTTT. The encoded protein is CSVEGRLLMNTEAFF.

This clonotype was found a few times. J is TRBJ1-1 and V is TRBV7-2; the D gene is possibly TRBD1 (5 bases). V lost 1 base and J lost 6, with 12 bases in between. This CDR3 spans 14 amino acids. Per germline, CDR1 SGHTA and CDR2 FQGNSA. The DNA of the CDR3 is TGTGCCAGCAGCTTAGTATCGTGGGGGGCTGAAGCTTTCTTT. This sequence encodes CASSLVSWGAEAFF.

Note on this clonotype: A much more abundant neighbour one base away suggests this may be a read error. The genes are TRBV29-1 and TRBJ2-7, with 7 bases lining up with TRBD2. J gave up 7 bases and V 3 bases, and 9 bases lay outside the gene matches. Germline loops: CDR1 SQVTM, CDR2 ANQGSEA. The CDR3 covers 13 residues. CDR3 nucleotides: TGCAGCGTTGAGCGGGAGCTACTCAATGAGCAGTACTTC. It translates to CSVERELLNEQYF.

The table lists this clonotype with a few counts. The CDR3 bases are TGTGCCAGCAGCCGAACAGGGGGTCCAGATACGCAGTATTTT. Its protein is CASSRTGGPDTQYF. V is TRBV9 and J is TRBJ2-3; TRBD1 agrees at 8 bases. Germline V CDR1 and CDR2: SGDLS, YYNGEE. CDR3 size: 14 residues. The junction had 5 bases not matched to a gene; V was cut back by 4 bases and J by 4 bases.

V is TRBV7-2 and J is TRBJ2-7; TRBD2 is a possible D gene (5 bases). Germline loops: CDR1 SGHTA, CDR2 FQGNSA. Trimming left V 7 bases short and J 2 bases short, with 12 bases between. The CDR3 length is 13 residues. The CDR3 DNA reads TGTGCCAGCACCCTCCGGGAAGCCTACGAGCAGTACTTC. As protein: CASTLREAYEQYF.

The chain uses TRBV6-2 or TRBV6-3 and TRBJ2-5; D could derive from TRBD1 or TRBD2 (5 bases each). The CDR3 is made up of 16 amino acids. V shed 2 bases and J shed 0 bases, with 13 bases lying between them. Per germline, CDR1 MNHEY and CDR2 SVGEGT. The CDR3 nucleotides are TGTGCCAGCAGTTACGTCGGGGCCCCGTACCAAGAGACCCAGTACTTC. Translation: CASSYVGAPYQETQYF.

A few counts support this clonotype. The chain carries TRBV7-2 and TRBJ2-5; TRBD2 aligns across 7 bases. This CDR3 is built from 14 residues. Looked up from germline, CDR1 is SGHTA and CDR2 is FQGNSA. V lost 5 bases, J lost 6 bases, and 9 bases stayed unmatched. The CDR3 region is CASSPGTTGQTQYF. The CDR3 bases are TGTGCCAGCAGCCCGGGGACTACCGGACAGACCCAGTACTTC.

This clonotype was seen only a few times. The CDR3 coding sequence is TGCAGCGCCGCCGGGACAGGGAACTCCTACGAGCAGTACTTC. Translating gives CSAAGTGNSYEQYF. V gene TRBV29-1 combines with J gene TRBJ2-7; 9 bases fit TRBD1. The CDR3 is 14 amino acids. Germline V gives CDR1 SQVTM, CDR2 ANQGSEA. V lost 7 bases and J lost 0; bases outside the gene matches: 7.

In this sample, this clonotype turned up many times. The rearrangement uses TRBV4-3 and TRBJ1-2, with D unclear. The V end lost 1 base, the J end lost 1 base, and 10 bases lay between the germline ends. This CDR3 contains 15 residues. The V gene's germline CDR1 is LGHNA and CDR2 YSLEER. The CDR3: CASSQGTQLNYGYTF. CDR3 nucleotides: TGCGCCAGCAGCCAAGGAACTCAGCTTAACTATGGCTACACCTTC.

The V call is TRBV27, the J call TRBJ2-2; the D gene is possibly TRBD1 (5 bases). This CDR3 contains 13 residues. Germline CDR1 is MNHEY and CDR2 is SMNVEV (reference sequence). Trimming removed 3 bases at V and 6 bases at J, with 8 bases between. Here the CDR3 DNA reads TGTGCCAGCAGTTTTGCAGGGCCCGGGGAGCTGTTTTTT. It yields the protein CASSFAGPGELFF.

This clonotype has only a few counts. The CDR3 DNA follows: TGTGCCAGCAAAATACGCGGGGGTACTGAAGCTTTCTTT. It yields the protein CASKIRGGTEAFF. The chain recombines TRBV6-2 or TRBV6-3 with TRBJ1-1; tentative D call: TRBD1 (5 bases). Trimming stripped 7 bases from V and 5 bases from J, with 14 bases between. This CDR3 region has 13 residues. CDR1 MNHEY and CDR2 SVGEGT come from the germline V gene.

There are many counts of this clonotype. The V and J genes are TRBV18 and TRBJ1-6, with D unclear. This CDR3 has 14 amino acids. The germline V gene has CDR1 KGHSH and CDR2 LQKENI. V gave up 3 bases and J gave up 0 bases, with 3 bases separating them. In DNA form, the CDR3 reads TGTGCCAGCTCACCCAGCTCCTATAATTCACCCCTCCACTTT. Amino acids: CASSPSSYNSPLHF.

The table lists this clonotype with a few counts. The chain links TRBV4-2 to TRBJ2-1, with a tentative D call TRBD2 (6 bases). This CDR3 region has 15 residues. Germline lookup yields CDR1 LGHNA and CDR2 YNFKEQ. Between the trimmed V and J ends, which lost 1 base and 5 bases, there was a span of 12 bases. As DNA, the CDR3 is TGTGCCAGCAGCCAAGGGGCGGGCGGGAACAATGAGCAGTTCTTC. Translated: CASSQGAGGNNEQFF.

This chain connects TRBV27 to TRBJ2-2; possible D gene TRBD1, 6 bases. Germline CDR1 reads MNHEY; CDR2 reads SMNVEV (reference sequence). This CDR3 has 15 amino acids. The V end lost 2 bases, the J end lost 5 bases, and 12 bases lay between the germline ends. DNA of the CDR3: TGTGCCAGCAGTTTAGAGTGGCAGGGGACCGGGGAGCTGTTTTTT. It specifies CASSLEWQGTGELFF.

This clonotype appeared once. This clone may be a read error of a much larger clone one base away. V usage is TRBV6-5 and J usage is TRBJ2-2; 7 bases map to TRBD2. This CDR3 spans 15 amino acids. J lost 11 bases, V lost 6 bases, and 15 bases had no gene match. Germline CDR1 is MNHEY and CDR2 is SVGAGI. The CDR3 sequence: CASSPGRGETDELFF. Written as DNA, the CDR3 is TGTGCCAGCAGCCCTGGACGGGGGGAAACAGATGAGCTGTTTTTT.

This clonotype was counted a few times. J is TRBJ1-2 and V is TRBV20-1, with D possibly being TRBD1 (5 bases). The ends were cut back, 6 bases at V and 2 bases at J, with 13 bases in the middle. The CDR3 sequence is 13 residues long. Germline assignment: CDR1 DFQATT and CDR2 SNEGSKA (reference sequence). CDR3 protein: CSARRQPNYGYTF. CDR3 sequence (DNA): TGCAGTGCCCGAAGACAGCCCAACTATGGCTACACCTTC.

With respect to this clonotype: Since a much larger clone is just one base distant, this may be a read error. The rearrangement joins TRBV12-3 or TRBV12-4 to TRBJ2-4; a possible D gene is TRBD1 (6 bases). The CDR3 has 15 amino acids. The V and J ends lost 4 bases and 0 bases respectively, with 10 bases between them. The DNA of the CDR3 is TGTGCCAGCAGTTGGACAGAAGTAGCCAAAAACATTCAGTACTTC. Translated: CASSWTEVAKNIQYF.

The sample holds a few counts of this clonotype. The V and J genes are TRBV16 and TRBJ1-5; no definite D call. Germline V gene data show CDR1 as KGHSY and CDR2 as FQNENV. CDR3 length: 15 amino acids. Trimming shortened V by 4 bases and J by 2 bases, and 12 bases separated the two germline ends. The CDR3 coding sequence is TGTGCCAGCAGCCTCGACGGGATGGGCAATCAGCCCCAGCATTTT. The encoded protein is CASSLDGMGNQPQHF. The entire variable domain, with the rest obtained from reference TRBV16 and TRBJ1-5, is as follows: GEEVAQTPKHLVRGEGQKAKLYCAPIKGHSYVFWYQQVLKNEFKFLISFQNENVFDETGMPKERFSAKCLPNSPCSLEIQATKLEDSAVYFCASSLDGMGNQPQHFGDGTRLSIL.

The chain uses TRBV9 and TRBJ2-7, with D tentatively TRBD1 (6 bases). There are 14 residues in the CDR3. Trimming removed 1 base from V and 2 bases from J, with 10 bases in between. Germline CDR1 SGDLS, CDR2 YYNGEE. The CDR3 sequence is CASSVTGQTYEQYF. Here the CDR3 DNA reads TGTGCCAGCAGCGTAACCGGACAGACCTACGAGCAGTACTTC. Together with reference TRBV9 and TRBJ2-7, the CDR3 gives the full variable domain: DSGVTQTPKHLITATGQRVTLRCSPRSGDLSVYWYQQSLDQGLQFLIQYYNGEERAKGNILERFSAQQFPDLHSELNLSSLELGDSALYFCASSVTGQTYEQYFGPGTRLTVT.

The table lists this clonotype with a few counts. The V and J genes are TRBV5-1 and TRBJ2-3, with a tentative D call TRBD1 (7 bases). Trimming shortened V by 1 base and J by 2 bases, and 17 bases separated the two germline ends. The germline V gene encodes CDR1 SGHRS and CDR2 YFSETQ. The CDR3 consists of 17 residues. The CDR3 loop is CASSLSAGGPSTDTQYF. The CDR3 DNA follows: TGCGCCAGCAGCTTGTCCGCAGGGGGGCCTTCCACAGATACGCAGTATTTT.

The chain uses TRBV6-5 and TRBJ2-7; 9 positions agree with TRBD1. This CDR3 is built from 14 residues. From germline, CDR1 is MNHEY and CDR2 SVGAGI. V shed 11 bases and J 1 base; nucleotides not matched to a gene: 9. The CDR3 region is CASRQGVISYEQYF. In nucleotides, the CDR3 is TGTGCCTCCCGACAGGGGGTGATTTCCTACGAGCAGTACTTC.

For this clonotype: The junction departs from germline at one end; a sequencing error may be responsible. The rearrangement joins TRBV12-3 or TRBV12-4 to TRBJ2-1; 9 bases align to TRBD2. The CDR3 has 15 amino acids. CDR3: CASSLASGTSNEQFF. The CDR3 bases are TGTGCCAGCAGCTTAGCTAGCGGGACGAGCAATGAGCAGTTCTTC.